This T cell receptor beta chain was obtained from a study of neurological immune-mediated disorders. The trim removed 2 bases at V and 5 bases at J, leaving 4 bases unmatched. CDR1 is SGHAT, CDR2 FQNNGV, per germline. CDR3 length: 15 amino acids. The cDNA was generated through 5'RACE incorporating 10-nucleotide random UMIs. TCRdb processed the 5' RACE reads anew with MiXCR; each CDR3 protein has one entry. The table has 75,000 to 85,000 distinct CDR3 sequences, 17% seen once. Sequencing was carried out using PBMCs. The receptor comes from a woman between 35 and 50 years old in good health. V and J are TRBV11-2 and TRBJ2-2; 8 bases match TRBD2. This CDR3 reads CASSLRGGRTGELFF. CDR3 nucleotides: TGTGCCAGCAGCTTACGGGGGGGCCGAACCGGGGAGCTGTTTTTT.